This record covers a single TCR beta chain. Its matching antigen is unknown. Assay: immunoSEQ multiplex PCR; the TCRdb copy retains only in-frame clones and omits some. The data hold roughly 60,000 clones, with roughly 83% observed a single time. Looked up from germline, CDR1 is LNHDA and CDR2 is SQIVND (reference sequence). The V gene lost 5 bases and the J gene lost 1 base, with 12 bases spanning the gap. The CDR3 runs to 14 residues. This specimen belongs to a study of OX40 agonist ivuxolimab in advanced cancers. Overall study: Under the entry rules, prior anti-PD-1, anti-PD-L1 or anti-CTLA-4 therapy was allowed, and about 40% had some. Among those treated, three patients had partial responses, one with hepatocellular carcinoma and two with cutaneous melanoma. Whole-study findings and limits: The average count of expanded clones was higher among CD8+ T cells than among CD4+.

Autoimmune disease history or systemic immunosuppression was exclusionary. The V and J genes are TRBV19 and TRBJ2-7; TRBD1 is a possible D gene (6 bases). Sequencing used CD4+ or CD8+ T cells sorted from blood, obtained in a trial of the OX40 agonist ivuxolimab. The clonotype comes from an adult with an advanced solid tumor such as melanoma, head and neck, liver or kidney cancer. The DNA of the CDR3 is TGTGCCAGTAGTCCGGCCAGGGGTTCCTACGAGCAGTACTTC. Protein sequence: CASSPARGSYEQYF.